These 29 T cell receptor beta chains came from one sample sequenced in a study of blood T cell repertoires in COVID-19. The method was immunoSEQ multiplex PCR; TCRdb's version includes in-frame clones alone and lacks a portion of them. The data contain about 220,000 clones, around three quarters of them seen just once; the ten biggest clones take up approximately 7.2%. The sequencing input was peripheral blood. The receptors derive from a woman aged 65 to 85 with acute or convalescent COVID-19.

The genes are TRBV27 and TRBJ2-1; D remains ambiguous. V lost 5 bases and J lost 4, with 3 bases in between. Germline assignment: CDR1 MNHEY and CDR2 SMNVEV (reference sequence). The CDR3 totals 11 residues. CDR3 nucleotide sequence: TGTGCCAGCAGTCTTTACAATGAGCAGTTCTTC. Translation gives CASSLYNEQFF.

As DNA, the CDR3 is TGTGCCAGCAGCCCGCGCGTCTCCGCCACTGAAGCTTTCTTT. It translates to CASSPRVSATEAFF. The gene calls are TRBV6-5 and TRBJ1-1; D is uncertain. Looked up from germline, CDR1 is MNHEY and CDR2 is SVGAGI. The CDR3 is made up of 14 amino acids. V was trimmed by 6 bases and J by 4 bases, leaving 15 bases between them.

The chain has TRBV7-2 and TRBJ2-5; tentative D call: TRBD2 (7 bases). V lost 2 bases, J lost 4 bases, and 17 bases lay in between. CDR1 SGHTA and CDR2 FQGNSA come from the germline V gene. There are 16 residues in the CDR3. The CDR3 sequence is CASSLRGGPGRETQYF. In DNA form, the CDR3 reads TGTGCCAGCAGCTTACGCGGGGGCCCCGGCAGAGAGACCCAGTACTTC.

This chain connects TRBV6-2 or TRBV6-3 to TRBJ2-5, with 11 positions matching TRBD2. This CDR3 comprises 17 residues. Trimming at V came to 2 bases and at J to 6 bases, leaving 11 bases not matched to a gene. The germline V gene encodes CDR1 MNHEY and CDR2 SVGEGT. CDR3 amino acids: CASSYGLAGGSVKTQYF. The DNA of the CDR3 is TGTGCCAGCAGTTACGGGCTAGCGGGGGGAAGTGTAAAGACCCAGTACTTC.

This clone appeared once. The CDR3 nucleotides read TGTGCCAGCAGCGTAGGAATTAGCGGGGGCGTGGAGACCCAGTACTTC. It is translated as CASSVGISGGVETQYF. V and J are TRBV9 and TRBJ2-5; TRBD2 aligns across 9 bases. The CDR3 runs 16 residues. CDR1 and CDR2 from the germline V gene are SGDLS and YYNGEE. Trimming took 0 bases from V and 5 from J; bases not matched to a gene: 8.

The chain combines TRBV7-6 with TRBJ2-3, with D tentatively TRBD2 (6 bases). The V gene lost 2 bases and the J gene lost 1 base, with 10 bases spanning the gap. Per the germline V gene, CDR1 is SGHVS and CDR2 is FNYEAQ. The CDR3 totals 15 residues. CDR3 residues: CASSLMGGGTDTQYF. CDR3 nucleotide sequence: TGTGCCAGCAGCTTAATGGGCGGGGGCACAGATACGCAGTATTTT. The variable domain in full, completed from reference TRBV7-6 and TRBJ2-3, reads GAGVSQSPRYKVTKRGQDVALRCDPISGHVSLYWYRQALGQGPEFLTYFNYEAQQDKSGLPNDRFSAERPEGSISTLTIQRTEQRDSAMYRCASSLMGGGTDTQYFGPGTRLTVL.

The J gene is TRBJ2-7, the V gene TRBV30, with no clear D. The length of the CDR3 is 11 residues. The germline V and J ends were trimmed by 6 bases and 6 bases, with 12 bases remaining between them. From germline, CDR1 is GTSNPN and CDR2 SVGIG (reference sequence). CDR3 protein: CACAPGREQYF. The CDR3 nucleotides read TGTGCCTGTGCTCCGGGTCGCGAGCAGTACTTC.

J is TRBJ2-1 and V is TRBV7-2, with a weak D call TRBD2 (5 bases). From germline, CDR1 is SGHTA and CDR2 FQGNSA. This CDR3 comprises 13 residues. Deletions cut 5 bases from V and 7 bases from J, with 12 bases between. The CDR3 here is CASSLQWRNEQFF. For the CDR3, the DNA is TGTGCCAGCAGCCTTCAGTGGAGGAATGAGCAGTTCTTC.

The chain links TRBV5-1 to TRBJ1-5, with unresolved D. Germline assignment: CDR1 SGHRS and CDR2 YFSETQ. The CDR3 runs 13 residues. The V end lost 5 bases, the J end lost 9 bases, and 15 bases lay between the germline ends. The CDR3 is CASSSVVSGPQHF. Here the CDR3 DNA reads TGCGCCAGCAGTTCGGTAGTTAGTGGGCCCCAGCATTTT.

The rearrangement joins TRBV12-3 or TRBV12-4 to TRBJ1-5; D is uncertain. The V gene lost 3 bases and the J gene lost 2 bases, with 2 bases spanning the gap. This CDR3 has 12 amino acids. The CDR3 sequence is CASSFGNQPQHF. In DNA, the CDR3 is TGTGCCAGCAGTTTCGGCAATCAGCCCCAGCATTTT.

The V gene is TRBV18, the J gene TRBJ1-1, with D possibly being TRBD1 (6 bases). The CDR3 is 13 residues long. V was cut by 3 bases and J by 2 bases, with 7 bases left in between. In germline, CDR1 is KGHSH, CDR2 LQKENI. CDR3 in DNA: TGTGCCAGCTCACCGGACAGTAACACTGAAGCTTTCTTT. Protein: CASSPDSNTEAFF.

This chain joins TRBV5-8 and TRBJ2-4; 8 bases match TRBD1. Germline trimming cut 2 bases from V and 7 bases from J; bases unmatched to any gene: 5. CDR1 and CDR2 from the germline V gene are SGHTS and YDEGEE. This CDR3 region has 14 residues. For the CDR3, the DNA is TGTGCCAGCAGCTTCCCCGGACAGGGTAACATTCAGTACTTC. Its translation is CASSFPGQGNIQYF.

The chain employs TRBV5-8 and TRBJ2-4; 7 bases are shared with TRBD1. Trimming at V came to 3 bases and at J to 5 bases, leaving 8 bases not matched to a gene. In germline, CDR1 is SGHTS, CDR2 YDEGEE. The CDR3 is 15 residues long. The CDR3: CASSSRQGGQNIQYF. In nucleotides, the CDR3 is TGTGCCAGCAGCTCCAGACAGGGTGGGCAAAACATTCAGTACTTC.

CDR3 nucleotide sequence: TGTGCCAGCAGTTTAGCAGGGGGGGTCGAGCAGTACTTC. Its translation: CASSLAGGVEQYF. The J gene is TRBJ2-7, the V gene TRBV12-3 or TRBV12-4, with D possibly being TRBD2 (7 bases). This CDR3 has 13 amino acids. Trimming left V 0 bases short and J 6 bases short, with 9 bases between.

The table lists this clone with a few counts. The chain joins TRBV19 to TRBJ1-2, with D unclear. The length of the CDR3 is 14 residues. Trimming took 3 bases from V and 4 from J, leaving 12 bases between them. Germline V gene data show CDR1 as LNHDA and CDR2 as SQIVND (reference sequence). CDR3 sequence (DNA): TGTGCCAGTAGTATTGGGTTAGAGGCCTATGGCTACACCTTC. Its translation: CASSIGLEAYGYTF.

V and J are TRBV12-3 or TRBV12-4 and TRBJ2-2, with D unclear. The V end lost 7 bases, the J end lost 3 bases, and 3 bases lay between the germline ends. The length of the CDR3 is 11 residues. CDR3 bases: TGTGCCAGCACTTACACCGGGGAGCTGTTTTTT. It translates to CASTYTGELFF.

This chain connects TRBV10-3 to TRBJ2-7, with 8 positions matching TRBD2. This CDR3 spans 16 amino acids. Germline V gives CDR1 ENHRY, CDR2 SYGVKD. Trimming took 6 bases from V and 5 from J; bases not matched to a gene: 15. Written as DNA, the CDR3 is TGTGCCATCAGCCCTTGGGCGGGGGGCGGTTCGAACGAGCAGTACTTC. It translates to CAISPWAGGGSNEQYF.

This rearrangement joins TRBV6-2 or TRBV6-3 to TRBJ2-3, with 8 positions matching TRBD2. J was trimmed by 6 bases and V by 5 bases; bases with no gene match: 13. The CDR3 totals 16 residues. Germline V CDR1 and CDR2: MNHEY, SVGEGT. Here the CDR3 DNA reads TGTGCCAGCAGTACAATACGGGGGGGCCGAGGTGATACGCAGTATTTT. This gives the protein CASSTIRGGRGDTQYF.

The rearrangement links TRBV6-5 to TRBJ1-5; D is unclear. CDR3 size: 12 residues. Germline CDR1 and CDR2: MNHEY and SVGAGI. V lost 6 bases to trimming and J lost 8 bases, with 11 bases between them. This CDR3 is CASRHEREPQHF. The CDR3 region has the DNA TGTGCCAGCAGGCACGAAAGAGAGCCCCAGCATTTT.

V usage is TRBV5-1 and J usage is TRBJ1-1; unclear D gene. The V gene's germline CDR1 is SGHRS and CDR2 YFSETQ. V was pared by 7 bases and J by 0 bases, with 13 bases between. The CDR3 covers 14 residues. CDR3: CASASQSMNTEAFF. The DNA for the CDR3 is TGCGCCAGCGCGTCACAGAGTATGAACACTGAAGCTTTCTTT.

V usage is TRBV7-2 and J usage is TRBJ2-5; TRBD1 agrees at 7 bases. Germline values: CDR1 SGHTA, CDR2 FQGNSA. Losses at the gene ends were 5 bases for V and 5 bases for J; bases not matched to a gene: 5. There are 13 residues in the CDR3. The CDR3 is CASSRDSLETQYF. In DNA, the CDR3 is TGTGCCAGCAGCCGGGACAGTTTGGAGACCCAGTACTTC.

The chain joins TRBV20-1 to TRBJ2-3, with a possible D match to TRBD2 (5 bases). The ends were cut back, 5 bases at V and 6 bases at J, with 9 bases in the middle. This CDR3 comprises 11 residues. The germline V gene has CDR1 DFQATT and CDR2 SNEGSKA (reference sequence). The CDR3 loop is CSALAGDTQYF. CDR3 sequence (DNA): TGCAGTGCTCTAGCCGGGGATACGCAGTATTTT.

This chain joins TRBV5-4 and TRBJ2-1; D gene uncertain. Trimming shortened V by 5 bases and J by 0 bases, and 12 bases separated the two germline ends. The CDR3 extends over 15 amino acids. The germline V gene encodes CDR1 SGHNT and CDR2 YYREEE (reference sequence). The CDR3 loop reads CASSSDSGSYNEQFF. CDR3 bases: TGTGCCAGCAGTTCCGACTCGGGCTCCTACAATGAGCAGTTCTTC.

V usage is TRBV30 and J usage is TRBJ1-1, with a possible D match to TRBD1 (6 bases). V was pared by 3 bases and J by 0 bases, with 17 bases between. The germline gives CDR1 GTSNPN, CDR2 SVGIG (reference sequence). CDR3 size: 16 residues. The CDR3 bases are TGTGCCTGGAGGTCAACAGGGCCGACCATGAACACTGAAGCTTTCTTT. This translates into CAWRSTGPTMNTEAFF.

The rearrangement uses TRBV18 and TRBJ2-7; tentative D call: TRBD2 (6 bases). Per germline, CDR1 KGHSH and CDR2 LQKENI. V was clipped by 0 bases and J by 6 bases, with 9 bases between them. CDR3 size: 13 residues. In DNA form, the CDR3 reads TGTGCCAGCTCACCACCCGGGGGAGGCGAGCAGTACGTC. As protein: CASSPPGGGEQYV.

The CDR3 region has the DNA TGTGCCTGGTCTAACTCGGCCGGGACAGGGAGGAATGGCTACACCTTC. Residues: CAWSNSAGTGRNGYTF. V is TRBV30 and J is TRBJ1-2, with 9 bases aligning to TRBD1. The ends lost 5 bases at V and 6 bases at J; junction bases unmatched: 16. Looked up from germline, CDR1 is GTSNPN and CDR2 is SVGIG (reference sequence). The CDR3 consists of 16 residues.

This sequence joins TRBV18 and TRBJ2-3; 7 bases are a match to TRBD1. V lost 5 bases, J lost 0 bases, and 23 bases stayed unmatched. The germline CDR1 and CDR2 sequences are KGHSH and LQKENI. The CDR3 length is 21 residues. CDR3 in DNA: TGTGCCAGCTCATCTACTGTACCGACGGGACAGCCGAGGGGAAGCACAGATACGCAGTATTTT. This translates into CASSSTVPTGQPRGSTDTQYF.

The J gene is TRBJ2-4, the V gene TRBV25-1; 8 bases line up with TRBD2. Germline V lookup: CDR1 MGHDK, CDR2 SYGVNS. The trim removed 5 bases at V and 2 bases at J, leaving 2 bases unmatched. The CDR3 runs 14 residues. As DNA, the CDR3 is TGTGCCAGCAGTCGGGGGGGTTCCAAAAACATTCAGTACTTC. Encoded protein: CASSRGGSKNIQYF.

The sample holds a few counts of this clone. The CDR3 DNA follows: TGTGCCAGCAGCTTAAGGGGACAGTACAATGAGCAGTTCTTC. The encoded protein is CASSLRGQYNEQFF. This chain uses TRBV7-2 with TRBJ2-1; TRBD1 agrees at 7 bases. Germline CDR1 and CDR2: SGHTA and FQGNSA. The CDR3 is 14 residues long. V shed 2 bases, J shed 4 bases, and the junction held 2 bases outside the gene matches.